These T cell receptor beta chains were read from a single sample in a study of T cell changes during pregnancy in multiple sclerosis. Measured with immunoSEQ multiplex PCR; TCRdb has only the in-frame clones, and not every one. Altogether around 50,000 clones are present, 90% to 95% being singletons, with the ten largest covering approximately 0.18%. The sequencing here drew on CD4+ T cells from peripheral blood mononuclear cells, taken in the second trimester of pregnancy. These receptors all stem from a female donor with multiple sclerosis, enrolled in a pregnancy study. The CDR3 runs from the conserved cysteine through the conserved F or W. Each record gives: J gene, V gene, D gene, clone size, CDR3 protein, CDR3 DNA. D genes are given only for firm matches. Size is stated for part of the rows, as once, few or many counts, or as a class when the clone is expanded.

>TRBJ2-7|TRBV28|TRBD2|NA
CASSLGAGVAYEQYF
TGTGCCAGCAGTTTAGGGGCGGGAGTTGCCTACGAGCAGTACTTC
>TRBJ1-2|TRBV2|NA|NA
CASSTMNTYGYTF
TGTGCCAGCAGTACTATGAATACCTATGGCTACACCTTC
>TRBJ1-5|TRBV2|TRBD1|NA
CASSGRGGAGQPQHF
TGTGCCAGCAGCGGCAGAGGGGGCGCAGGACAGCCCCAGCATTTT
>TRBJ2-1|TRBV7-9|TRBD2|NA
CASSLATAGGSYNEQFF
TGTGCCAGCAGCTTAGCGACCGCGGGAGGGTCCTACAATGAGCAGTTCTTC
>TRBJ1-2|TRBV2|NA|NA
CASSQGNYGYTF
TGTGCCAGCAGTCAGGGTAACTATGGCTACACCTTC
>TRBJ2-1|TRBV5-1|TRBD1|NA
CASSLADRGGDEQFF
TGCGCCAGCAGCTTGGCAGACAGGGGGGGAGATGAGCAGTTCTTC
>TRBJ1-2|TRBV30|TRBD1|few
CAWSGQGLGGYTF
TGTGCCTGGAGCGGACAGGGGCTAGGGGGCTACACCTTC
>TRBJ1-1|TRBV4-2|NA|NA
CASSRDRDTLTGTEAFF
TGTGCCAGCAGCCGCGACCGGGACACCCTTACGGGCACTGAAGCTTTCTTT
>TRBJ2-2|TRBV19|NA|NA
CASSWRGPGELFF
TGTGCCAGTAGTTGGCGGGGGCCCGGGGAGCTGTTTTTT
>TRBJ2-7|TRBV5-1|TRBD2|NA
CASSSGGGPLSYEQYF
TGCGCCAGCAGCTCGGGAGGGGGGCCCCTCTCCTACGAGCAGTACTTC